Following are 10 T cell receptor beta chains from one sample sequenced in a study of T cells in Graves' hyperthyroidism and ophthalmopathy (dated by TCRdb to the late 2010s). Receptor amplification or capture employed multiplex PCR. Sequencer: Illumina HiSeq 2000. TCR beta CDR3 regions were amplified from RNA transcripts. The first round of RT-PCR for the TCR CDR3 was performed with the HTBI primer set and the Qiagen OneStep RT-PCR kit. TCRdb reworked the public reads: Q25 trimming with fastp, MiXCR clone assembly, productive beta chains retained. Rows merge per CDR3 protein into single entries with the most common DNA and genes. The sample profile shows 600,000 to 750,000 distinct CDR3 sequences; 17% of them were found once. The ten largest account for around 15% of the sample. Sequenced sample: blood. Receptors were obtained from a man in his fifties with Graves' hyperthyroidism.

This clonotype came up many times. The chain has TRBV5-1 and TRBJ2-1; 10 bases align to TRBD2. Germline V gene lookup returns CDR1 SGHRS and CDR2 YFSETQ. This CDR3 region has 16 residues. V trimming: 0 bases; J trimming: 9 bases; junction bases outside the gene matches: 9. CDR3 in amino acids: CASSLGTSGKGVEQFF. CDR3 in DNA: TGCGCCAGCAGCTTGGGAACTAGCGGGAAAGGAGTTGAGCAGTTCTTC.

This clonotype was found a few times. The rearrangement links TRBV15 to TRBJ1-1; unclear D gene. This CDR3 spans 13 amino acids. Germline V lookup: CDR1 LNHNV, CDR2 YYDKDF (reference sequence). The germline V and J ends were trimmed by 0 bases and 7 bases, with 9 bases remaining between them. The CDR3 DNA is TGTGCCACCAGCAGAGATTTGGGCGGTGAAGCTTTCTTT. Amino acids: CATSRDLGGEAFF.

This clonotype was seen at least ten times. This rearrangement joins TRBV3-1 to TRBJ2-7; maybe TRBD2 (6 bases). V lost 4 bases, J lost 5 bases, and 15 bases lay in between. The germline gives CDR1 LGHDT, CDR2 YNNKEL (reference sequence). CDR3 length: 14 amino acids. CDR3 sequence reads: CASSPFGSGNEQYF. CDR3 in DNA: TGTGCCAGCAGCCCATTCGGGAGTGGCAACGAGCAGTACTTC.

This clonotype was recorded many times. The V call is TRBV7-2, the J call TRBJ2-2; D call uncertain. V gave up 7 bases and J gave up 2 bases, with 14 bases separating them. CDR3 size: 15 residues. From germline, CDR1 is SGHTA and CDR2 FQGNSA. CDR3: CASTPSRINTGELFF. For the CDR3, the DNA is TGTGCCAGCACCCCAAGCAGGATAAACACCGGGGAGCTGTTTTTT.

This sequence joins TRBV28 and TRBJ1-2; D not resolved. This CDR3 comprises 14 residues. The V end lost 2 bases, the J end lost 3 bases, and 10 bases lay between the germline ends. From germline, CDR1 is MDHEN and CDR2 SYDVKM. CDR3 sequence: CASSLVTLHYGYTF. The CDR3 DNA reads TGTGCCAGCAGTTTAGTAACACTTCACTATGGCTACACCTTC.

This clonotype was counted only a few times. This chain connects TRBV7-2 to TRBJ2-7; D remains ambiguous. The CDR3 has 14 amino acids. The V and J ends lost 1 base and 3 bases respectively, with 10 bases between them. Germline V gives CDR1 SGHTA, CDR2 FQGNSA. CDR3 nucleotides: TGTGCCAGCAGCTTAGAAGTCAGCCACTACGAGCAGTACTTC. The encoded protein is CASSLEVSHYEQYF.

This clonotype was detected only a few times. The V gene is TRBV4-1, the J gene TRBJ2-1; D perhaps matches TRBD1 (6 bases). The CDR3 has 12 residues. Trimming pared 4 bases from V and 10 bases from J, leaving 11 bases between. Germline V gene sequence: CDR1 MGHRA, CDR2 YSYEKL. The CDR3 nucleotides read TGCGCCAGCAGCCCGGACAGTAAAGAGCAGTTCTTC. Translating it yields CASSPDSKEQFF.

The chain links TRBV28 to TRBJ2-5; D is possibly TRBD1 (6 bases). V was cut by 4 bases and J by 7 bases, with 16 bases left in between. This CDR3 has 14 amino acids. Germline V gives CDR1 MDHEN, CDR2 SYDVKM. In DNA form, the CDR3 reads TGTGCCAGCAGTTCCACAGGGACGGTGGGGACCCAGTACTTC. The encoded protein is CASSSTGTVGTQYF.

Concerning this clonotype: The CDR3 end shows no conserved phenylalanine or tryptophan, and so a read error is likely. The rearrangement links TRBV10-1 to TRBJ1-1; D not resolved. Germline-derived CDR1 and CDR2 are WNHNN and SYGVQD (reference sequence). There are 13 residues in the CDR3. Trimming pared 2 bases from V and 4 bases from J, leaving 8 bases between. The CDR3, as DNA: TGCGCCAGCAGTGAGAGTCGAGGCACTGAAGCTTTCTCT. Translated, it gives CASSESRGTEAFS.

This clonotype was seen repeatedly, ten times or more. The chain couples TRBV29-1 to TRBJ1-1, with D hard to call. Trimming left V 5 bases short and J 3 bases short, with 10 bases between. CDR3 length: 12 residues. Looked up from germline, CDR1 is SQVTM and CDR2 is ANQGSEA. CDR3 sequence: CSVRTGYTEAFF. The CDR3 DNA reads TGCAGCGTTAGAACGGGGTACACTGAAGCTTTCTTT. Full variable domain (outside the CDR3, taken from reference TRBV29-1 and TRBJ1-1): SAVISQKPSRDICQRGTSLTIQCQVDSQVTMMFWYRQQPGQSLTLIATANQGSEATYESGFVIDKFPISRPNLTFSTLTVSNMSPEDSSIYLCSVRTGYTEAFFGQGTRLTVV.